This T cell receptor beta chain came from a study of Ad26.COV2.S vaccination and SARS-CoV-2 variants. Study observations and caveats: Vaccinees displayed broader spike-specific TCR repertoires than placebo recipients.

V lost 4 bases to trimming and J lost 0 bases; unmatched junction nucleotides: 5. The CDR3 runs 15 residues. Germline CDR1 reads MGHRA; CDR2 reads YSYEKL. About this clone: Its target is not known.

The sample's treatment: about 20 received Ad26.COV2.S at low or high dose, single or two shots; several received placebo; per-sample allocation not given. Sampling occurred on day 63 after the first vaccine or placebo injection. Here immunoSEQ multiplex PCR was the method, and the copy in TCRdb shows in-frame clones only, minus some. The sample shows around 450,000 clones, roughly 87% of them seen only once. The gene calls are TRBV4-1 and TRBJ2-5; the match to TRBD1 covers 7 bases. Sequencing used peripheral blood, obtained in a trial of Ad26.COV2.S vaccine versus placebo. This sequence was found in a person between 18 and 65 years old who received the Ad26.COV2.S COVID-19 vaccine or a placebo. The CDR3 reads CASSPRDSNQETQYF. In DNA, the CDR3 is TGCGCCAGCAGCCCAAGGGACAGTAACCAAGAGACCCAGTACTTC.